A single T cell receptor beta chain is shown here with its context. The source of the sample is a study of blood T cell repertoires in COVID-19. Study details: Donors in the United States, Italy and Spain gave samples during acute or convalescent COVID-19.

The CDR3 spans 15 residues. Germline loops: CDR1 MDHEN, CDR2 SYDVKM. V was clipped by 4 bases and J by 4 bases, with 13 bases between them. TCRdb's copy holds only in-frame clones and misses some; the assay was immunoSEQ multiplex PCR. Of 270,000 or so clones listed, more than 65% were seen once; the top ten hold about 3%. The chain combines TRBV28 with TRBJ1-4; the D gene is possibly TRBD1 (6 bases). This TCR came from a woman aged 18-29 years with acute or convalescent COVID-19. Sequencing was carried out using peripheral blood. The CDR3 loop reads CASSSGQILNEKLFF. DNA of the CDR3: TGTGCCAGCAGTTCAGGACAGATTCTTAATGAAAAACTGTTTTTT.